The T cell receptor beta chain described here comes from a study of technical replicates of blood from a few donors. Method: immunoSEQ multiplex PCR; TCRdb's copy keeps in-frame clones and lacks some. The profile covers some 56,000 clones, with 93% appearing a single time and 4.2% taken by the ten largest. V shed 4 bases and J 2 bases; nucleotides not matched to a gene: 5. This CDR3 is 15 amino acids long. Per the germline V gene, CDR1 is MNHEY and CDR2 is SVGAGI. This TCR derives from a human donor in good health. Some clones in this sample may be carry-over from other donors' samples. The specimen sequenced was PBMCs. The chain is built from TRBV6-5 and TRBJ1-2, with TRBD1 matching over 9 bases. The CDR3 region is CASSSPGQGNYGYTF. As DNA, the CDR3 is TGTGCCAGCAGTTCACCGGGACAGGGAAACTATGGCTACACCTTC.